This T cell receptor beta chain was sequenced in a study of blood T cell repertoires in COVID-19. Across the whole study: Material from acute and convalescent COVID-19 was sourced from the United States, Italy and Spain. PBMCs, B-cell-depleted T cells, or T cells provided the cDNA or gDNA that made up the material.

CDR1 is SGHDT and CDR2 is YYEEEE in the germline V gene. This CDR3 has 11 amino acids. The ends were cut back, 0 bases at V and 8 bases at J, with 6 bases in the middle. Repertoires were generated with immunoSEQ multiplex PCR, while TCRdb's copy carries only in-frame clones and drops some. The sample holds approximately 97,000 clones, 75% to 90% seen once. The chain has TRBV5-6 and TRBJ2-7, with no clear D. The receptor was derived from a man at least 80 years old with acute or convalescent COVID-19. The sequenced material came from peripheral blood. CDR3 in amino acids: CASSLDEKQYF. DNA of the CDR3: TGTGCCAGCAGCTTGGACGAGAAGCAGTACTTC.